This is a list of T cell receptor beta chains from one sample in a study of OX40 agonist ivuxolimab in advanced cancers. The data were produced by immunoSEQ multiplex PCR, yet TCRdb's version contains in-frame clones alone and is incomplete. Among roughly 72,000 clones listed, nearly 90% were seen once. The sample here was CD4+ or CD8+ T cells sorted from blood, taken in a trial of the OX40 agonist ivuxolimab. The source is an adult with an advanced solid tumor such as melanoma, head and neck, liver or kidney cancer. CDR3s include the opening cysteine and the closing phenylalanine or tryptophan. D genes are given only for firm matches. Clone size is stated in some rows and not others, as once, few, many or a class when expanded.

v_gene	j_gene	d_gene	abundance	CDR3nt	CDR3aa
TRBV5-5	TRBJ2-3	.	.	TGTGCCAGCAGCAGGGCCTACACAGATACGCAGTATTTT	CASSRAYTDTQYF
TRBV27	TRBJ2-2	.	once	TGTGCCAGCAGTTTCGAGGGAGGAGGCACCGGGGAGCTGTTTTTT	CASSFEGGGTGELFF
TRBV19	TRBJ2-7	.	.	TGTGCCAGTAATGGAGGCACCCCCTGGAAGCAGTACTTC	CASNGGTPWKQYF
TRBV30	TRBJ1-3	.	.	TGTGCCTGGGGTGTTGGGACGCTCGGAAACACCATATATTTT	CAWGVGTLGNTIYF
TRBV6-1	TRBJ1-3	.	.	TGTGCCAGCAGTGGACAGTCCGGAAACACCATATATTTT	CASSGQSGNTIYF
TRBV29-1	TRBJ1-3	.	.	TGCAGCGTTGAATTACAGTTCTCTGGAAACACCATATATTTT	CSVELQFSGNTIYF
TRBV2	TRBJ1-2	.	.	TGTGCCAGCAGTCTCAACAGGGAAGGCTACACCTTC	CASSLNREGYTF
TRBV5-1	TRBJ2-2	TRBD1	once	TGCGCCAGCAGCTTGGTATACAGGGGGCGGACCGGGGAGCTGTTTTTT	CASSLVYRGRTGELFF
TRBV2	TRBJ2-2	.	.	TGTGCCAGCGTCCGGGGGTGGAACACCGGGGAGCTGTTTTTT	CASVRGWNTGELFF
TRBV29-1	TRBJ1-4	TRBD1	.	TGCAGCGTTGTGGCAGGGGGTGATGAAAAACTGTTTTTT	CSVVAGGDEKLFF
TRBV7-9	TRBJ1-2	TRBD1	once	TGTGCCAGCAGCCTCCGGACAGGGGCGGGATATGGCTACACCTTC	CASSLRTGAGYGYTF
TRBV6-5	TRBJ1-1	.	.	TGTGCCAGCTGGGGGTACGGGCCTGAAGCTTTCTTT	CASWGYGPEAFF
TRBV6-1	TRBJ2-2	.	.	TGTGCCAGCGGTGGGGAGACAGGTGGTTGGCCCGGGGAGCTGTTTTTT	CASGGETGGWPGELFF
TRBV28	TRBJ2-3	.	.	TGTGCCAGCAGTTTGGGGTCCGGAGATACGCAGTATTTT	CASSLGSGDTQYF
TRBV28	TRBJ1-5	.	few	TGTGCCAGCAGTTTAGGGGGGGCCATAAATCAGCCCCAGCATTTT	CASSLGGAINQPQHF
TRBV28	TRBJ2-1	TRBD1	.	TGTGCCAGCAGTCCTACACGTAAAGGGACAGGGGTATACTACAATGAGCAGTTCTTC	CASSPTRKGTGVYYNEQFF
TRBV6-6	TRBJ2-3	.	.	TGTGCCAGCAGCCCTAGGGGGGTCACAGATACGCAGTATTTT	CASSPRGVTDTQYF
TRBV5-1	TRBJ2-5	TRBD1	.	TGCGCCAGCAGCTTTCAGGGGGTTGGCGAGACCCAGTACTTC	CASSFQGVGETQYF
TRBV2	TRBJ1-4	.	.	TGTGCCAGCAATGTGCCCGGCTTAAATGAAAAACTGTTTTTT	CASNVPGLNEKLFF
TRBV7-2	TRBJ2-5	.	.	TGTGCCAGCAGCTTCCAGGGGGGCCAAGAGACCCAGTACTTC	CASSFQGGQETQYF
TRBV15	TRBJ2-7	.	.	TGTGCCACCAGCAGAGGGAGACAGGACCCCTACGAGCAGTACTTC	CATSRGRQDPYEQYF
TRBV2	TRBJ2-7	.	.	TGTGCCAGCAGTTACAGTTCGGTCGGCGAGCAGTACTTC	CASSYSSVGEQYF
TRBV14	TRBJ2-1	.	.	TGTGCCAGCAGCCAAGATAGGGGAAATGAGCAGTTCTTC	CASSQDRGNEQFF
TRBV5-8	TRBJ1-5	.	.	TGTGCCAGCAGACCCCATGGGGGGGCGAGCAATCAGCCCCAGCATTTT	CASRPHGGASNQPQHF
TRBV2	TRBJ2-5	.	.	TGTGCCAGCGGATATAGGGGAGAGACCCAGTACTTC	CASGYRGETQYF
TRBV5-4	TRBJ2-1	TRBD2	once	TGTGCCAGCAGCCCTCTCCCCACTAGCGGGGGATACAATGAGCAGTTCTTC	CASSPLPTSGGYNEQFF
TRBV19	TRBJ1-4	TRBD1	.	TGTGCCAGTAGTGCCGGGACAGGGAGCGAAAAACTGTTTTTT	CASSAGTGSEKLFF
TRBV10-3	TRBJ1-6	TRBD1	.	TGTGCCATCTCGGACAGGGGGAATTCACCCCTCCACTTT	CAISDRGNSPLHF
TRBV4-1	TRBJ1-3	.	.	TGCGCCAGCAGCCCCCTGGGGAGGGGTCGGACTGGAAACACCATATATTTT	CASSPLGRGRTGNTIYF
TRBV6-5	TRBJ1-3	.	.	TGTGCCAGCAGTCGTATACGGGGAAACACCATATATTTT	CASSRIRGNTIYF
TRBV5-4	TRBJ2-5	.	.	TGTGCCAGCAGCTTGGCCGGGCAGGGGAAGGAGACCCAGTACTTC	CASSLAGQGKETQYF
TRBV6-5	TRBJ1-1	.	.	TGTGCCAGCAGTTACTCTTGGACCATGAACACTGAAGCTTTCTTT	CASSYSWTMNTEAFF
TRBV5-5	TRBJ1-4	.	.	TGTGCCAGCACCGCGGTGGGTCTGGGGGAAAAACTGTTTTTT	CASTAVGLGEKLFF
TRBV10-3	TRBJ2-3	TRBD2	.	TGTGCCATCAGTGACTTCGGACTAGCGGGCCTAACAGATACGCAGTATTTT	CAISDFGLAGLTDTQYF
TRBV28	TRBJ1-5	.	.	TGTGCCATCCTACAGGGCCGGAGCAATCAGCCCCAGCATTTT	CAILQGRSNQPQHF
TRBV5-1	TRBJ1-1	.	.	TGCGCCAGCAGTGGACATAACACAATGAACACTGAAGCTTTCTTT	CASSGHNTMNTEAFF
TRBV5-1	TRBJ1-6	TRBD1	.	TGCGCCAGCAGCTTGGTGGATGGACAGGATAATTCACCCCTCCACTTT	CASSLVDGQDNSPLHF
TRBV7-9	TRBJ2-1	.	.	TGTGCCAGCAGCTTTACGACTGACCTTAACAATGAGCAGTTCTTC	CASSFTTDLNNEQFF
TRBV9	TRBJ1-5	TRBD1	.	TGTGCCAGCAGTGGAGGGGGCTTGAGCAATCAGCCCCAGCATTTT	CASSGGGLSNQPQHF
TRBV5-1	TRBJ1-6	.	.	TGCGCCAGCAGCTACTCCGGGGTTAATTCACCCCTCCACTTT	CASSYSGVNSPLHF
TRBV7-9	TRBJ1-2	TRBD1	.	TGTGCCAGCAGCCCTCCCGGACAGGGAAGCAAGCGCTACACCTTC	CASSPPGQGSKRYTF
TRBV7-9	TRBJ1-3	.	few	TGTGCCAGCAGCTTAAATAGTTTTGGAAACACCATATATTTT	CASSLNSFGNTIYF
TRBV27	TRBJ1-5	.	.	TGTGCCAGCAGTTTACGGGGGGGGCCTAGCAATCAGCCCCAGCATTTT	CASSLRGGPSNQPQHF
TRBV11-2	TRBJ1-3	.	.	TGTGCCAGCAGCACGGGACGCCTCTCTGGAAACACCATATATTTT	CASSTGRLSGNTIYF
TRBV29-1	TRBJ2-1	.	.	TGCAGCGCCACAGGGACGGGGACCTACAATGAGCAGTTCTTC	CSATGTGTYNEQFF
TRBV28	TRBJ1-5	.	.	TGTGCCAGCAGACCCCCCGCAGGGTATCAGCCCCAGCATTTT	CASRPPAGYQPQHF
TRBV27	TRBJ1-2	.	.	TGTGCCAGCAGTTTATCGCCTATGGCGGGGAGAGGCGGGGACTATGGCTACACCTTC	CASSLSPMAGRGGDYGYTF
TRBV9	TRBJ2-3	.	.	TGTGCCAGCAGCGTAGACACAGATACGCAGTATTTT	CASSVDTDTQYF
TRBV6-6	TRBJ2-7	.	.	TGTGCCAGCAGTTACTCGCCGGGGGGCGCAAGCTACGAGCAGTACTTC	CASSYSPGGASYEQYF
TRBV7-2	TRBJ1-5	.	.	TGTGCCAGCAGCTTAATAAGGGATCAGCCCCAGCATTTT	CASSLIRDQPQHF
TRBV27	TRBJ1-2	TRBD1	.	TGTGCCAGCAGTTCGGGACAGGGATATGGCTACACCTTC	CASSSGQGYGYTF
TRBV19	TRBJ1-5	.	.	TGTGCCAGTAGTATCTGGGGCCGGGGAACCTTTTATAGCAATCAGCCCCAGCATTTT	CASSIWGRGTFYSNQPQHF